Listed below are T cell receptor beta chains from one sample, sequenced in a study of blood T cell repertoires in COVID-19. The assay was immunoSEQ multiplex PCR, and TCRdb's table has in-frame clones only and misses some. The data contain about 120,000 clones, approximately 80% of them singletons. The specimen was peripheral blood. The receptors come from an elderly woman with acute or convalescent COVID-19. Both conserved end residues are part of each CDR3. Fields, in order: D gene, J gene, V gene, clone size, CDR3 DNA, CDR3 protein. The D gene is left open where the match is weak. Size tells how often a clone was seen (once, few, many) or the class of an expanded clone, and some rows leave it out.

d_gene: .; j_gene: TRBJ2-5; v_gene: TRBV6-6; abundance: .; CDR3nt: TGTGCCAGCAGGGAAGGAGGGCCCGTCGAGACCCAGTACTTC; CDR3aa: CASREGGPVETQYF
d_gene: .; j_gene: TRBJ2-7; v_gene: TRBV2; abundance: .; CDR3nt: TGTGCCAGCAGTGACAGGGTCAGCTTCAACGAGCAGTACTTC; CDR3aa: CASSDRVSFNEQYF
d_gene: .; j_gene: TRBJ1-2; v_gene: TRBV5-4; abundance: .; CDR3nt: TGTGCCAGCAGCTTGGCCGACAGACCTAACTATGGCTACACCTTC; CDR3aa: CASSLADRPNYGYTF
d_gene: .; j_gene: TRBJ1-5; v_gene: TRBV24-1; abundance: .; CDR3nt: TGTGCCACCAGTCGGTCATCGAATCAGCCCCAGCATTTT; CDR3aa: CATSRSSNQPQHF
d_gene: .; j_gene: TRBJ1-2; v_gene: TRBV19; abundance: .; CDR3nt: TGTGCCAGTAGTATAAGCGAAACAGGTAGAAACTATGGCTACACCTTC; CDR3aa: CASSISETGRNYGYTF
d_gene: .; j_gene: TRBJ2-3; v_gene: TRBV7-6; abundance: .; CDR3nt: TGTGCCAGCAGCTCAGAAGCGACCGAATATACAGATACGCAGTATTTT; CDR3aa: CASSSEATEYTDTQYF
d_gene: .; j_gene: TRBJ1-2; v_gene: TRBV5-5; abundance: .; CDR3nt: TGTGCCAGCAGCTTGGAGCTTAACTATGGCTACACCTTC; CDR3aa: CASSLELNYGYTF
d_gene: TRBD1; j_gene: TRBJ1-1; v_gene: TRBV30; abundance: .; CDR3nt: TGTGCCTGGAGTGGACAGGGCACTGAAGCTTTCTTT; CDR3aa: CAWSGQGTEAFF
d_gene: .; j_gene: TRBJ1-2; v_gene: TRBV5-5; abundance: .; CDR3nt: TGTGCCAGCAGCTTGGAACGGAACTATGGCTACACCTTC; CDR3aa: CASSLERNYGYTF
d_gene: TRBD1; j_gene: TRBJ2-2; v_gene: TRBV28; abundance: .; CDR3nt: TGTGCCACCTCAGGGGGCTCGAACACCGGGGAGCTGTTTTTT; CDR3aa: CATSGGSNTGELFF
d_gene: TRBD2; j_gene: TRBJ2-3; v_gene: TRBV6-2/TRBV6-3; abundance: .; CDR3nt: TGTGCCAGCAGTTACCAGGGACTAGTTGCAGATACGCAGTATTTT; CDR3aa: CASSYQGLVADTQYF
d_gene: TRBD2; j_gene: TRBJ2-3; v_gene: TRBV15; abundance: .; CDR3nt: TGTGCCACCAGCAGCGGGACTAGCGGGGGAGATACGCAGTATTTT; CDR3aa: CATSSGTSGGDTQYF
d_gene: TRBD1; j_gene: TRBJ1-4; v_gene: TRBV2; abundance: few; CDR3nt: TGTGCCAGCAGACAGGGGACAGCTAATGAAAAACTGTTTTTT; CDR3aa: CASRQGTANEKLFF
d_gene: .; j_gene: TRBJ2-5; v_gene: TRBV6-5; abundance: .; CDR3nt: TGTGCCAGCACCCCGGGTCGAGAAGAGACCCAGTACTTC; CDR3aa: CASTPGREETQYF
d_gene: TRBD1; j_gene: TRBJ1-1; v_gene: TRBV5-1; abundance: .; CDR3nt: TGCGCCAGCAGCTTGGCACAGGGGGTCGGTGAAGCTTTCTTT; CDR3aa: CASSLAQGVGEAFF
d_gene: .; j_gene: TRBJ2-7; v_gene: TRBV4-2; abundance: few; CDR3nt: TGTGCCAGCAGCCAAGGCGGCGGGTCGTGGGAGCAGTACTTC; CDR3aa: CASSQGGGSWEQYF
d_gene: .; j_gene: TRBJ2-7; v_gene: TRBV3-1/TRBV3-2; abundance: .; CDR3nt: TGTGCCAGCAGCCCCGGACAATCCACCTACGAGCAGTACTTC; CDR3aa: CASSPGQSTYEQYF
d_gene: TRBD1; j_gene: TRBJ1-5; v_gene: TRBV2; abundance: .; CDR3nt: TGTGCCAGCAGTGAAACAGGGGTTGGTCAGCCCCAGCATTTT; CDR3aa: CASSETGVGQPQHF
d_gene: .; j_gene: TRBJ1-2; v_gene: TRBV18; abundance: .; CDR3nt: TGTGCCAGCTCACCTGGGCCCCGGGGTGGCTACACCTTC; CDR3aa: CASSPGPRGGYTF
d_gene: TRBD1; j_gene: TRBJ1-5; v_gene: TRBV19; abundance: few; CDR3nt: TGTGCCAGTAGTGGGGACAGGAATCAGCCCCAGCATTTT; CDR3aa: CASSGDRNQPQHF
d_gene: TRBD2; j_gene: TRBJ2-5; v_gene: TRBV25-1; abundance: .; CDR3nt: TGTGCCAGCAGTGAATCTTCTAGCGGGGCCCAAGAGACCCAGTACTTC; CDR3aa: CASSESSSGAQETQYF
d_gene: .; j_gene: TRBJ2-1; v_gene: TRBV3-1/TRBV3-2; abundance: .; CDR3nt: TGTGCCAGCAGCCAAGAAGCGAGGGCACGATACAATGAGCAGTTCTTC; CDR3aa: CASSQEARARYNEQFF
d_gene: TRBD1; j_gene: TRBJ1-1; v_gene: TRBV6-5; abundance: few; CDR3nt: TGTGCCAGCAGATCTACAGGGGGCACTGAAGCTTTCTTT; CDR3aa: CASRSTGGTEAFF
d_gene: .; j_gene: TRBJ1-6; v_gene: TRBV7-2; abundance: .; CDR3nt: TGTGCCAGCAGCTTAATGGGACTGTCAAATTCACCCCTCCACTTT; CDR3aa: CASSLMGLSNSPLHF
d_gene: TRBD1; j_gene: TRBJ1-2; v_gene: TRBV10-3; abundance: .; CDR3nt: TGTGCCATCAGTGGGGGACAGGGGGCGATTGGCTACACCTTC; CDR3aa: CAISGGQGAIGYTF
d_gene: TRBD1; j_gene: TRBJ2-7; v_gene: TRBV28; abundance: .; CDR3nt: TGTGCCAGCAGTTCAGGGACAGTAAACTACGAGCAGTACTTC; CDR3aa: CASSSGTVNYEQYF
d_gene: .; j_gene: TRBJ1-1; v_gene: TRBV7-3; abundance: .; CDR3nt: TGTGCCAGCAGCTACTCAATAGACAGTGAAGCTTTCTTT; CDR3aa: CASSYSIDSEAFF
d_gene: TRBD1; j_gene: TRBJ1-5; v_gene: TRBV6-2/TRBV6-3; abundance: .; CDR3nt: TGTGCCAGCAGCAGCCTCTACAGGGGGCTCAATCAGCCCCAGCATTTT; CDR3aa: CASSSLYRGLNQPQHF
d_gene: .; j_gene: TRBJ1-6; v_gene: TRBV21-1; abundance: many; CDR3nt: TGTGCCAGCAGCAAAGCGTCCCTCGGAGGAAAAGTATCACCCCTCCACTTT; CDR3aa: CASSKASLGGKVSPLHF
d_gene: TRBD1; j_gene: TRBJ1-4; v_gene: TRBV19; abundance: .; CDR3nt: TGTGCCGTATCGGAAGACAGGGCAACTAATGAAAAACTGTTTTTT; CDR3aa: CAVSEDRATNEKLFF
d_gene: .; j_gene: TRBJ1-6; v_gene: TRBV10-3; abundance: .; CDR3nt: TGTGCCATCAGTGGTCCGGGACAATATAATTCACCCCTCCACTTT; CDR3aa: CAISGPGQYNSPLHF
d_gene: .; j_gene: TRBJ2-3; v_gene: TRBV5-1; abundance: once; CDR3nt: TGCGCCAGCAGACCCCAGGGGTCCGCAGATACGCAGTATTTT; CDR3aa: CASRPQGSADTQYF
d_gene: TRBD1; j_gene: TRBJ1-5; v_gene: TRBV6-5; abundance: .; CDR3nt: TGTGCCAGCAGCCAACAGACAGGGCAGCCCCAGCATTTT; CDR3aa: CASSQQTGQPQHF
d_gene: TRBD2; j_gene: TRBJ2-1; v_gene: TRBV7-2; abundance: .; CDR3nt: TGTGCCAGCAGCTTTACTAGCGGTCTGGGGAATGAGCAGTTCTTC; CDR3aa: CASSFTSGLGNEQFF
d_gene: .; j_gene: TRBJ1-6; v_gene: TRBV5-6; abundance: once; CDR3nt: TGTGCCAGCAGCTTCCTAGGGGTTAATTCACCCCTCCACTTT; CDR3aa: CASSFLGVNSPLHF
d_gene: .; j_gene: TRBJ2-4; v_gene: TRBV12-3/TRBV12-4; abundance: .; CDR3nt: TGTGCCAGCAGTTTATTTCCCCAGGTTCAGTACTTC; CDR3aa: CASSLFPQVQYF
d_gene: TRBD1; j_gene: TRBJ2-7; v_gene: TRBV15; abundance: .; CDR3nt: TGTGCCACCAGCAGATCCATCCCTGGACAGGGGGACTACGAGCAGTACTTC; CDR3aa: CATSRSIPGQGDYEQYF
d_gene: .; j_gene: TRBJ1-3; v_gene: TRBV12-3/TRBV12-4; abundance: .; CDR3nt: TGTGCCAGCAGCCGGGGGTCTGGAAACACCATATATTTT; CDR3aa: CASSRGSGNTIYF
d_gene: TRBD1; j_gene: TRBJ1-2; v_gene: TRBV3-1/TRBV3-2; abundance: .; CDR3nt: TGTGCCAGCAGCCGTGAAACTGAACATGACAGGGAGGATGGCTACACCTTC; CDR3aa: CASSRETEHDREDGYTF
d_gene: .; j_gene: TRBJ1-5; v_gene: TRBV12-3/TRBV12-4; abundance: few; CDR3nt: TGTGCCAGCAGTCTTTCGGGGGGTCAGCCCCAGCATTTT; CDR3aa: CASSLSGGQPQHF
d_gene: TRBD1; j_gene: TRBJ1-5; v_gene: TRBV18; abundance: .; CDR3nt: TGTGCCAGCTCACCAGGGACAGCTAATCAGCCCCAGCATTTT; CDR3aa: CASSPGTANQPQHF
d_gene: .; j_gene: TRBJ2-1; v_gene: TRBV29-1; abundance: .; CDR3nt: TGCAGCGCGACCGGGACACCGAGAGGCAATGAGCAGTTCTTC; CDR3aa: CSATGTPRGNEQFF
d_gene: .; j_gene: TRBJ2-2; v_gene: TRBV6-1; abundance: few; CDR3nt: TGTGCCAGCAGTGAGAATCGACAGGCGGGTACCGGGGAGCTGTTTTTT; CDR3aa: CASSENRQAGTGELFF
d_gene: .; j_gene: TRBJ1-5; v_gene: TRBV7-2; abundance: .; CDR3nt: TGTGCCAGCAGCTCCACAGGCAATAGCAATCAGCCCCAGCATTTT; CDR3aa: CASSSTGNSNQPQHF
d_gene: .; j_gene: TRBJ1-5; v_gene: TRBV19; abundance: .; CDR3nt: TGTGCCAGTACCCTTCAACACGGACTAAATCAGCCCCAGCATTTT; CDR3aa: CASTLQHGLNQPQHF
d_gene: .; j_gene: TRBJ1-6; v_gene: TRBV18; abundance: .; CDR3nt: TGTGCCAGCTCACCCCGACAGACCCGGTCGGATTCACCCCTCCACTTT; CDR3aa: CASSPRQTRSDSPLHF
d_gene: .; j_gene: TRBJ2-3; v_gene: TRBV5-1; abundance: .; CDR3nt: TGCGCCAGCAGCTCCTTGACTGCCACAGATACGCAGTATTTT; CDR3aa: CASSSLTATDTQYF
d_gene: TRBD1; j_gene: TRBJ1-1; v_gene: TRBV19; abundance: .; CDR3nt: TGTGCCAGTAGTAAGGAGAGACAGGGAGACACTGAAGCTTTCTTT; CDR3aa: CASSKERQGDTEAFF
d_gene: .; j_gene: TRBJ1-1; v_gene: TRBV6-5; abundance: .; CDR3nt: TGTGCCAGCAGTTATGACAGTTGGAACACTGAAGCTTTCTTT; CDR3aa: CASSYDSWNTEAFF
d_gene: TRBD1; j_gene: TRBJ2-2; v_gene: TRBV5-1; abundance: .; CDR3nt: TGCGCCAGCAGAGGGGGCGGAGATTCGAACACCGGGGAGCTGTTTTTT; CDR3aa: CASRGGGDSNTGELFF
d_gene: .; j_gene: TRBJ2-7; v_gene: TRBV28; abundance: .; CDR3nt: TGTGCCAGCAGTTTTTCCGGCAGGGATTACGAGCAGTACTTC; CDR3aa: CASSFSGRDYEQYF
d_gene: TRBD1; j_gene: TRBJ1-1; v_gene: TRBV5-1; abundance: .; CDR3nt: TGCGCCAGCAGCCCCGTACCGGGGACAGCTCTTTCTGAAGCTTTCTTT; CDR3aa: CASSPVPGTALSEAFF
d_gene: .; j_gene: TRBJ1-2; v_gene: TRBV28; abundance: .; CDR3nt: TGTGCCAGCAGTTTAGTCCGGAGTGGCCACACCTTC; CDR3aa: CASSLVRSGHTF
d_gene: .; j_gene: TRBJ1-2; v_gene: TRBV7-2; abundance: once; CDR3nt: TGTGCCAGCAGCTCCTATCAGGGGACCTATGGCTACACCTTC; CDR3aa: CASSSYQGTYGYTF
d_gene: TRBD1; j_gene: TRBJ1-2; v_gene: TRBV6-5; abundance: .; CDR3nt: TGTGCCAGCAAGCCCGGACAGGGGGCACAATATGGCTACACCTTC; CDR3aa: CASKPGQGAQYGYTF
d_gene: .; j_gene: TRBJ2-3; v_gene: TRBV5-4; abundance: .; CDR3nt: TGTGCCAGCCTCCGTCTGGGGGCCGAGTTAGATACGCAGTATTTT; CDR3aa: CASLRLGAELDTQYF